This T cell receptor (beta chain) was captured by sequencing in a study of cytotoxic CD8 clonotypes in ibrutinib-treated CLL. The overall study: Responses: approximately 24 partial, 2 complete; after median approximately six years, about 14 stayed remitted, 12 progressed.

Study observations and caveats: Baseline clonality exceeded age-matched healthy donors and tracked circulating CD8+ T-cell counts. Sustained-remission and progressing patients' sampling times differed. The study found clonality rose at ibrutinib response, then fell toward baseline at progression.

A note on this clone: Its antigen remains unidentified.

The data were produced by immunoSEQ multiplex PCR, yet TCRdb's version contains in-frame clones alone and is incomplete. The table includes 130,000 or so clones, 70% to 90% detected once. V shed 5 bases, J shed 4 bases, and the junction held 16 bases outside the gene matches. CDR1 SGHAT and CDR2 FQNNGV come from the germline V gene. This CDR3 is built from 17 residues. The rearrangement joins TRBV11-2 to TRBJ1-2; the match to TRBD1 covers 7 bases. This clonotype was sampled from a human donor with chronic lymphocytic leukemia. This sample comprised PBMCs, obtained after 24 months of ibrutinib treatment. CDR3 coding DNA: TGTGCCAGCAGCCTCATGAGCGCAGGGGGAAGGATCTATGGCTACACCTTC. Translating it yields CASSLMSAGGRIYGYTF.